Each of the 16 T cell receptor beta chains below was sequenced from the same sample in a study of graft-versus-host responses after intestinal transplantation. The protocol was immunoSEQ multiplex PCR, while the TCRdb copy is restricted to in-frame clones and leaves out a portion. The table has 14,000 to 15,000 clones, 59% seen once. Lymphocytes (intraepithelial and lamina propria) were released by processing the graft tissue. This material consisted of ileum tissue, taken 524 days after transplant. The receptors here all came from a human patient who received an intestinal transplant, so some T cells may come from the graft donor.

The V call is TRBV5-1, the J call TRBJ1-4, with 7 nucleotides matching TRBD1. V trimming: 4 bases; J trimming: 4 bases; junction bases outside the gene matches: 4. This CDR3 spans 14 amino acids. CDR1 and CDR2 (germline): SGHRS, YFSETQ. CDR3 region: CASSEGGLNEKLFF. CDR3 nucleotides: TGCGCCAGCAGCGAAGGGGGCCTTAATGAAAAACTGTTTTTT.

A few counts support this clone. This chain connects TRBV6-1 to TRBJ2-5, with 7 bases fitting TRBD2. The germline CDR1 and CDR2 sequences are MNHNS and SASEGT. V was clipped by 4 bases and J by 1 base; unmatched bases: 6. The CDR3 contains 15 residues. CDR3 protein: CASSGFSGGQETQYF. The CDR3 DNA reads as TGTGCCAGCAGTGGATTTTCGGGGGGCCAAGAGACCCAGTACTTC.

This clone is medium-sized by share. V is TRBV5-1 and J is TRBJ2-3, with D perhaps TRBD2 (6 bases). Germline CDR1 reads SGHRS; CDR2 reads YFSETQ. There are 14 residues in the CDR3. Trimming removed 2 bases at V and 2 bases at J, with 9 bases between. The DNA for the CDR3 is TGCGCCAGCAGCTTACTAGCATCCACAGATACGCAGTATTTT. This translates into CASSLLASTDTQYF.

This clone was seen a few times. V gene TRBV4-1 combines with J gene TRBJ2-3; D unresolved. The germline V and J ends were trimmed by 0 bases and 5 bases, with 9 bases remaining between them. CDR1 is MGHRA, CDR2 YSYEKL, per germline. The CDR3 covers 14 residues. CDR3 sequence: CASSQDASLDTQYF. For the CDR3, the DNA is TGCGCCAGCAGCCAAGACGCAAGCTTAGATACGCAGTATTTT.

The rearrangement links TRBV6-1 to TRBJ2-4; D may be TRBD1 (5 bases). V dropped 4 bases and J dropped 0 bases, with 13 bases sitting between them. The CDR3 spans 16 residues. Germline lookup yields CDR1 MNHNS and CDR2 SASEGT. The CDR3, as DNA: TGTGCCAGCAGTGCGCAGGGTTCCCTAGCCAAAAACATTCAGTACTTC. Translated, it gives CASSAQGSLAKNIQYF.

The rearrangement uses TRBV18 and TRBJ2-7; 9 nucleotides agree with TRBD1. There are 15 residues in the CDR3. The V segment lost 3 bases and the J segment 2 bases; nucleotides outside the gene matches: 5. The germline CDR1 and CDR2 sequences are KGHSH and LQKENI. In DNA, the CDR3 is TGTGCCAGCTCACCGCCAGGGACAGGGACCTACGAGCAGTACTTC. Translated: CASSPPGTGTYEQYF. The full variable domain, with the rest looked up from reference TRBV18 and TRBJ2-7, is NAGVMQNPRHLVRRRGQEARLRCSPMKGHSHVYWYRQLPEEGLKFMVYLQKENIIDESGMPKERFSAEFPKEGPSILRIQQVVRGDSAAYFCASSPPGTGTYEQYFGPGTRLTVT.

The chain links TRBV7-6 to TRBJ2-7, with TRBD1 as a possible D gene (6 bases). Germline V lookup: CDR1 SGHVS, CDR2 FNYEAQ. V was pared by 5 bases and J by 5 bases, with 19 bases between. The CDR3 is 15 residues long. The CDR3, as DNA: TGTGCCAGCAGCGCCCCCTCGGGACATCTTGACGAGCAGTACTTC. Protein: CASSAPSGHLDEQYF.

The V and J genes are TRBV5-1 and TRBJ1-2; D is unresolved. This CDR3 region has 15 residues. Germline V gene lookup returns CDR1 SGHRS and CDR2 YFSETQ. V lost 1 base and J lost 4, with 14 bases in between. CDR3 residues: CASSLLGLPGYGYTF. CDR3 sequence (DNA): TGCGCCAGCAGCTTGCTTGGACTTCCAGGCTATGGCTACACCTTC. The complete variable domain, with remaining parts taken from reference TRBV5-1 and TRBJ1-2, reads KAGVTQTPRYLIKTRGQQVTLSCSPISGHRSVSWYQQTPGQGLQFLFEYFSETQRNKGNFPGRFSGRQFSNSRSEMNVSTLELGDSALYLCASSLLGLPGYGYTFGSGTRLTVV.

The chain couples TRBV5-4 to TRBJ2-7, with D possibly TRBD2 on 7 matching bases. The CDR3 sequence is 13 residues long. Germline loops: CDR1 SGHNT, CDR2 YYREEE (reference sequence). V lost 2 bases to trimming and J lost 5 bases, with 11 bases between them. The CDR3 DNA reads as TGTGCCAGCAGCTTCTGGGGGGGCCACGAGCAGTACTTC. This codes for CASSFWGGHEQYF.

The V call is TRBV7-2, the J call TRBJ2-3; 8 nucleotides agree with TRBD2. With 1 base clipped from V and 4 bases from J, the junction kept 1 base outside the gene matches. CDR3 length equals 14 residues. Germline V gene lookup returns CDR1 SGHTA and CDR2 FQGNSA. The CDR3: CASSLGAGADTQYF. In nucleotides, the CDR3 is TGTGCCAGCAGCTTAGGAGCGGGGGCAGATACGCAGTATTTT.

V gene TRBV4-3 combines with J gene TRBJ2-3; 7 bases match TRBD1. The CDR3 contains 15 residues. V shed 0 bases, J shed 4 bases, and the junction held 4 bases outside the gene matches. Germline assignment: CDR1 LGHNA and CDR2 YSLEER. The CDR3 bases are TGCGCCAGCAGCCAAGAGACAGGGAGTGCAGATACGCAGTATTTT. This encodes CASSQETGSADTQYF.

J is TRBJ2-7 and V is TRBV27; 7 bases fit TRBD1. The germline V gene has CDR1 MNHEY and CDR2 SMNVEV (reference sequence). The CDR3 contains 16 residues. V shed 6 bases, J shed 4 bases, and the junction held 15 bases outside the gene matches. CDR3 sequence reads: CASSRASLTGPYEQYF. As DNA, the CDR3 is TGTGCCAGCAGCCGCGCCTCCCTGACAGGGCCTTACGAGCAGTACTTC.

This sequence joins TRBV9 and TRBJ2-3; no definite D call. The V and J ends lost 0 bases and 1 base respectively, with 9 bases between them. Germline loops: CDR1 SGDLS, CDR2 YYNGEE. The CDR3 has 15 residues. In DNA, the CDR3 is TGTGCCAGCAGCGTAGGAACAATCCGCACAGATACGCAGTATTTT. It yields the protein CASSVGTIRTDTQYF. The variable domain in full, with the rest retrieved from reference TRBV9 and TRBJ2-3, is DSGVTQTPKHLITATGQRVTLRCSPRSGDLSVYWYQQSLDQGLQFLIQYYNGEERAKGNILERFSAQQFPDLHSELNLSSLELGDSALYFCASSVGTIRTDTQYFGPGTRLTVL.

This clone occurred a few times. The chain joins TRBV6-5 to TRBJ2-7, with 8 bases matching TRBD2. V lost 6 bases and J lost 0; bases outside the gene matches: 7. The CDR3 covers 15 residues. Germline assignment: CDR1 MNHEY and CDR2 SVGAGI. In DNA, the CDR3 is TGTGCCAGCAGCTTGAGCGGGGGAAGCTCCTACGAGCAGTACTTC. It specifies CASSLSGGSSYEQYF.

The V gene is TRBV6-4, the J gene TRBJ1-1; possible D gene TRBD1, 6 bases. V was shortened by 6 bases and J by 7 bases, with 18 bases between the two germline ends. Germline values: CDR1 MRHNA, CDR2 SNTAGT. This CDR3 is 14 amino acids long. CDR3 amino acids: CASSTHRDTGEAFF. For the CDR3, the DNA is TGTGCCAGCAGCACACACCGGGACACCGGTGAAGCTTTCTTT.

This sequence joins TRBV4-3 and TRBJ2-7; 12 nucleotides line up with TRBD2. CDR1 is LGHNA, CDR2 YSLEER, per germline. Trimming took 2 bases from V and 5 from J; bases not matched to a gene: 4. This CDR3 is 15 amino acids long. The CDR3 here is CASSQRLAGDDEQYF. The CDR3 DNA is TGCGCCAGCAGCCAACGACTAGCGGGGGACGACGAGCAGTACTTC.